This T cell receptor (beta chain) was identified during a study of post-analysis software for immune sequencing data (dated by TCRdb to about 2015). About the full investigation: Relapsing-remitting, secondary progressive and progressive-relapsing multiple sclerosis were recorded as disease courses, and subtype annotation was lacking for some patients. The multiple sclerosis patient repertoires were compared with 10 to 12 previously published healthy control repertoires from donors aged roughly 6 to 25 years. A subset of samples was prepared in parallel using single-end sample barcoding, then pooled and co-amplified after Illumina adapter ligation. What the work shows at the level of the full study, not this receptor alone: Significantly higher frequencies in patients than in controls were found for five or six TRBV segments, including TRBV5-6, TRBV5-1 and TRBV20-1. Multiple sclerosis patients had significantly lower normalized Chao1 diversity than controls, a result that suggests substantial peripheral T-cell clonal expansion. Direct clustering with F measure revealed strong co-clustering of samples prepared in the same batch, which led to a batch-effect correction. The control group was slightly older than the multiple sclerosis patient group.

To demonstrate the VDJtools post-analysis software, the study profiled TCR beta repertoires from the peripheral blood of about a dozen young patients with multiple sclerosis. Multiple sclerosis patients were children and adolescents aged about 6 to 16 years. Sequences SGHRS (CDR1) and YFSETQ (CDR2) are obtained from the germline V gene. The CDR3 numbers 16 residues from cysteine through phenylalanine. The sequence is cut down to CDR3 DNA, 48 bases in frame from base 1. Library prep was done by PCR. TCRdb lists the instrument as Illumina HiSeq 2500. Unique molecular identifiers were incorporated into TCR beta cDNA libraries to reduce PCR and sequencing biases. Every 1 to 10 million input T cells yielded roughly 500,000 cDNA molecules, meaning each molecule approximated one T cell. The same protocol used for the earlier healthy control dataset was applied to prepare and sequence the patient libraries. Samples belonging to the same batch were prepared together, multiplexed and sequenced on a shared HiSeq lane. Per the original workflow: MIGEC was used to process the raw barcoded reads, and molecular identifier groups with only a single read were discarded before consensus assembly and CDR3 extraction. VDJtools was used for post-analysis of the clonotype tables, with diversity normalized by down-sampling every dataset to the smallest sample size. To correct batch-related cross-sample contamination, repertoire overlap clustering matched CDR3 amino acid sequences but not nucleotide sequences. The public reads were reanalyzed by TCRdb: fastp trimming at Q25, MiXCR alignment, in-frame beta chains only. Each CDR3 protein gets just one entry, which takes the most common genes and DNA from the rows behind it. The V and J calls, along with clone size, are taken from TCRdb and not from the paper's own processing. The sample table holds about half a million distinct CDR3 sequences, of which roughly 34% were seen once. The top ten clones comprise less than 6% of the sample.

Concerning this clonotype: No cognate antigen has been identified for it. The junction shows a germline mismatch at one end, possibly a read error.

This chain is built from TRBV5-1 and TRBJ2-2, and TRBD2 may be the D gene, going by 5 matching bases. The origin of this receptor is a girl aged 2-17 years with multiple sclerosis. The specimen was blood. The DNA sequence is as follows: TGCGCCAGCAGCTTGGGGACTGCTACACTTCTCGGGGAGCGGTTTTTT. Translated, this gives CASSLGTATLLGERFF.